The clone carrying this T cell receptor (beta chain) was observed at least ten times. This CDR3 has 15 amino acids. Germline trimming cut 4 bases from V and 4 bases from J; bases unmatched to any gene: 9. One entry per CDR3 protein, called by TCRdb with MiXCR from the RT-PCR reads. This sample yields around 520,000 distinct CDR3 sequences, of which over 9.5% are seen a single time; roughly a tenth belongs to the top ten. The source of the sample is a study of response to subunit inactivated influenza vaccine. The clonotype was recovered from a man in his fifties who received an inactivated influenza vaccine. The V and J genes are TRBV12-3 or TRBV12-4 and TRBJ1-1, with 7 bases fitting TRBD1. Material: PBMCs from blood, obtained on the day of vaccination. CDR3: CASSWRTGKTTEAFF. Written as DNA, the CDR3 is TGTGCCAGCAGTTGGCGGACAGGTAAAACCACTGAAGCTTTCTTT.